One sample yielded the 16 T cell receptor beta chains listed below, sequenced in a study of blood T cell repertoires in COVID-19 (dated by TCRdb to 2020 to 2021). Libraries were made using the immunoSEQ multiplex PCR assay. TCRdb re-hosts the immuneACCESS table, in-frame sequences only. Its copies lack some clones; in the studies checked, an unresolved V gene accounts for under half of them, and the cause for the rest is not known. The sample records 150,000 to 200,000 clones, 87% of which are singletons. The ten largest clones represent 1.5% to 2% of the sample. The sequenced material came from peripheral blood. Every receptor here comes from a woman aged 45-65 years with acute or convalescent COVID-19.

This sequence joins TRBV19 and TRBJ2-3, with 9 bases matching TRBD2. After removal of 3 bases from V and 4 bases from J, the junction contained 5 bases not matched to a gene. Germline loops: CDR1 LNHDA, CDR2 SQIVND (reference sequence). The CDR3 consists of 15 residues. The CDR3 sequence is CASSIRRGGSDTQYF. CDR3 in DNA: TGTGCCAGTAGTATTAGGCGGGGGGGCTCAGATACGCAGTATTTT.

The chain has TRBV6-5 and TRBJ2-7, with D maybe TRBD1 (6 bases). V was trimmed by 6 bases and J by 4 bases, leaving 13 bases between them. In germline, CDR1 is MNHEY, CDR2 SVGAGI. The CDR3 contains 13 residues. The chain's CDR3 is CASRQGQGYEQYF. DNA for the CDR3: TGTGCCAGCAGACAGGGCCAAGGGTACGAGCAGTACTTC.

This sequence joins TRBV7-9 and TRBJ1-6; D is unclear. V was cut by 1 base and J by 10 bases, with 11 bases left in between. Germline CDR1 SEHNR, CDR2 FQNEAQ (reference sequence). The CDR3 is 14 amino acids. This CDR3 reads CASSLERGGSPLHF. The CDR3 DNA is TGTGCCAGCAGCTTAGAACGGGGAGGGTCACCCCTCCACTTT.

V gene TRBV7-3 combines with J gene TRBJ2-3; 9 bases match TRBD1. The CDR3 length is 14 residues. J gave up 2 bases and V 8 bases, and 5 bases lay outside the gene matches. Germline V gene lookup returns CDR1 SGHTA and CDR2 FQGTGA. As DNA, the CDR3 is TGTGCCAGCTCGAGGACAGGGGTCACAGATACGCAGTATTTT. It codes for CASSRTGVTDTQYF.

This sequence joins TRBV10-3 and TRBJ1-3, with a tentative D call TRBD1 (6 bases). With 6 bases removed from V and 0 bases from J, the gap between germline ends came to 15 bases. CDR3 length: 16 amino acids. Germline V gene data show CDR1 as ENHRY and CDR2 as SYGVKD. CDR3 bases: TGTGCCATCAGACCTGACAGGCCCAACTCTGGAAACACCATATATTTT. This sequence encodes CAIRPDRPNSGNTIYF.

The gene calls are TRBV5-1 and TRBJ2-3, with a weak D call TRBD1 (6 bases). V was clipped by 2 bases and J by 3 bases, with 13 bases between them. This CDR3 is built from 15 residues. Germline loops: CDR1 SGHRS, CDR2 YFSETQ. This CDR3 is CASSLRQVGTDTQYF. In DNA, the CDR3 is TGCGCCAGCAGCTTACGACAGGTGGGGACAGATACGCAGTATTTT.

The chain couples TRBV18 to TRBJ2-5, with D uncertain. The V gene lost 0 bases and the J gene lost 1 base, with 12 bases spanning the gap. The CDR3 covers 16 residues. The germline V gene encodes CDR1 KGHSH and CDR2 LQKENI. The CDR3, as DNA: TGTGCCAGCTCACCACCGGGCAGCTTTTCCCAAGAGACCCAGTACTTC. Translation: CASSPPGSFSQETQYF.

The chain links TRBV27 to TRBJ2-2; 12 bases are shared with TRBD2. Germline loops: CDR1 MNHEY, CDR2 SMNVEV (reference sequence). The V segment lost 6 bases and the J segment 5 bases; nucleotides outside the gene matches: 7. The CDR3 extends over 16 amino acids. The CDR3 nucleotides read TGTGCCAGCAGGACTAGCGGGAGCGCTAAAACCGGGGAGCTGTTTTTT. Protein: CASRTSGSAKTGELFF.

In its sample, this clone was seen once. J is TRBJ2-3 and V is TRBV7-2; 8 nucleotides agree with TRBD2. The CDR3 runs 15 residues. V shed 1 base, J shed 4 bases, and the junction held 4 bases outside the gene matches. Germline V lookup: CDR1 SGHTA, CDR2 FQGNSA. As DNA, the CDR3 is TGTGCCAGCAGCTTAGGGCGGGGGGCCTCAGATACGCAGTATTTT. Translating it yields CASSLGRGASDTQYF. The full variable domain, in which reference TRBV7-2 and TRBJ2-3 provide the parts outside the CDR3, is GAGVSQSPSNKVTEKGKDVELRCDPISGHTALYWYRQSLGQGLEFLIYFQGNSAPDKSGLPSDRFSAERTGGSVSTLTIQRTQQEDSAVYLCASSLGRGASDTQYFGPGTRLTVL.

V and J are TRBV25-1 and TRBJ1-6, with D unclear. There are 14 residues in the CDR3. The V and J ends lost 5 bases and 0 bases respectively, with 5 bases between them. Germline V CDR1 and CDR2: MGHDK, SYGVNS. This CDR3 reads CASSRSSYNSPLHF. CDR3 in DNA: TGTGCCAGCAGTCGCAGCTCCTATAATTCACCCCTCCACTTT. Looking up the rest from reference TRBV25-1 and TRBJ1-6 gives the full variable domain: EADIYQTPRYLVIGTGKKITLECSQTMGHDKMYWYQQDPGMELHLIHYSYGVNSTEKGDLSSESTVSRIRTEHFPLTLESARPSHTSQYLCASSRSSYNSPLHFGNGTRLTVT.

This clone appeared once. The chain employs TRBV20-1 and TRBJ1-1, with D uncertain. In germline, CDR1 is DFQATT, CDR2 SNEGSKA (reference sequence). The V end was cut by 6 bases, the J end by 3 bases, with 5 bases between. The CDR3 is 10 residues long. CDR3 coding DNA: TGCAGTGCCACAGACACTGAAGCTTTCTTT. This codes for CSATDTEAFF.

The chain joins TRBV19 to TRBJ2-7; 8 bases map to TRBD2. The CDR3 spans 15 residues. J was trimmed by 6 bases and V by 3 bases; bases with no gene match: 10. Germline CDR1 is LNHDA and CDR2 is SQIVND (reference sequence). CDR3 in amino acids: CASSIGGAGLREQYF. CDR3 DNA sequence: TGTGCCAGTAGTATCGGGGGGGCCGGGCTACGCGAGCAGTACTTC.

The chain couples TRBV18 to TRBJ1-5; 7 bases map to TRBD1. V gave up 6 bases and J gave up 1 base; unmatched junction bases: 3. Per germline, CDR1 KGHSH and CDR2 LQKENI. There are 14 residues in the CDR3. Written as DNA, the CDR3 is TGTGCCAGCTCCGGGGACAGCAGCAATCAGCCCCAGCATTTT. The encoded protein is CASSGDSSNQPQHF.

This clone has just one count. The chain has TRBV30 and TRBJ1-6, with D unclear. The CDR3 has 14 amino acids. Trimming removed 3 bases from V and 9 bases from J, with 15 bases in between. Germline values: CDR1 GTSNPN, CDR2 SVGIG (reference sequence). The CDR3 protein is CAWRTTKKGSPLHF. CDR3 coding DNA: TGTGCCTGGAGGACAACCAAAAAAGGTTCACCCCTCCACTTT.

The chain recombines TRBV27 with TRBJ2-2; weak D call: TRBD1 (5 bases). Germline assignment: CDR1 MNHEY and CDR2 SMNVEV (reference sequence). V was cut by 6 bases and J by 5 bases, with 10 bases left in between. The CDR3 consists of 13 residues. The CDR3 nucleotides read TGTGCCAGCAGCCCACGACAGACCGGGGAGCTGTTTTTT. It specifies CASSPRQTGELFF.

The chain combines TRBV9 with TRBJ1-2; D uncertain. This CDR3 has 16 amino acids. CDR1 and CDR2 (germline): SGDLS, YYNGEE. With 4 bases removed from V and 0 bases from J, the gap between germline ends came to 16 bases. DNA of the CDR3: TGTGCCAGCAGCTCACTGGAGACGAAAGCTAACTATGGCTACACCTTC. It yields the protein CASSSLETKANYGYTF. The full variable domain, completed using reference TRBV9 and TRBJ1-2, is DSGVTQTPKHLITATGQRVTLRCSPRSGDLSVYWYQQSLDQGLQFLIQYYNGEERAKGNILERFSAQQFPDLHSELNLSSLELGDSALYFCASSSLETKANYGYTFGSGTRLTVV.